This TCR beta chain was identified in a study of T-cell reconstitution after alpha-beta-depleted transplantation in children. The CDR3 covers 16 residues. Germline values: CDR1 MNHEY, CDR2 SMNVEV (reference sequence). J was trimmed by 5 bases and V by 5 bases; bases with no gene match: 12. TCRbeta library preparation incorporated unique molecular identifiers. TCRdb recomputed calls from the PCR reads with MiXCR, one row per CDR3 protein. Of about 410,000 distinct CDR3 sequences detected, over 20% appear once; the ten largest clones hold 3% to 4%. The V and J genes are TRBV27 and TRBJ2-5; TRBD2 matches 9 bases. The sample in question was PBMCs from the stem cell graft donor, obtained from the stem cell graft. The source is a human donor who donated a stem cell graft to a child with acute myeloid leukemia. The CDR3 spells CASSPVGVAGVETQYF. The CDR3 DNA follows: TGTGCCAGCAGTCCCGTTGGGGTAGCGGGAGTGGAGACCCAGTACTTC.